What follows are 24 T cell receptor beta chains derived from one specimen sequenced in a study of cytomegalovirus exposure and HLA in healthy donors. PCR employed 60 Vbeta and 13 Jbeta primers. The assay was immunoSEQ multiplex PCR, and TCRdb's table has in-frame clones only and misses some. The sample lists about 270,000 clones, 86% occurring once. What was sequenced was PBMCs. The origin of the receptors is a man in his forties in good health and CMV-seropositive.

The J gene is TRBJ1-1, the V gene TRBV5-1; D is undetermined. Trimming pared 0 bases from V and 0 bases from J, leaving 9 bases between. The CDR3 has 15 residues. In germline, CDR1 is SGHRS, CDR2 YFSETQ. In DNA form, the CDR3 reads TGCGCCAGCAGCTTGGCGGCGGCAATGAACACTGAAGCTTTCTTT. This encodes CASSLAAAMNTEAFF.

This sequence joins TRBV18 and TRBJ1-5; weak D call: TRBD1 (6 bases). This CDR3 has 13 residues. Trimming took 5 bases from V and 4 from J, leaving 9 bases between them. The germline V gene has CDR1 KGHSH and CDR2 LQKENI. The CDR3: CASSRTENQPQHF. The CDR3 DNA reads as TGTGCCAGCTCAAGGACAGAGAATCAGCCCCAGCATTTT.

V usage is TRBV4-3 and J usage is TRBJ2-1; D is perhaps TRBD2 (7 bases). CDR1 and CDR2 (germline): LGHNA, YSLEER. Deletions cut 0 bases from V and 4 bases from J, with 19 bases between. The CDR3 runs 18 residues. CDR3 in DNA: TGCGCCAGCAGCCAAGATCGTGGGGGGGCGAGAGAGTACAATGAGCAGTTCTTC. Its translation: CASSQDRGGAREYNEQFF.

V and J are TRBV5-1 and TRBJ1-3, with 8 bases fitting TRBD1. Germline V lookup: CDR1 SGHRS, CDR2 YFSETQ. V dropped 1 base and J dropped 8; count of bases not matched to a gene: 11. The CDR3 runs 16 residues. CDR3 in amino acids: CASSLRPGGQEDTIYF. DNA of the CDR3: TGCGCCAGCAGCTTGCGACCGGGGGGACAGGAGGACACCATATATTTT.

CDR3: CASKQGESNQPQHF. The CDR3 DNA sequence: TGTGCCAGTAAACAGGGGGAGAGCAATCAGCCCCAGCATTTT. The chain couples TRBV18 to TRBJ1-5; 8 bases line up with TRBD1. This CDR3 contains 14 residues. Trimming removed 9 bases from V and 1 base from J; junction bases left unmatched: 5. CDR1 is KGHSH and CDR2 is LQKENI in the germline V gene.

The genes are TRBV5-6 and TRBJ2-3, with 14 bases aligning to TRBD2. Germline V gene lookup returns CDR1 SGHDT and CDR2 YYEEEE. This CDR3 region has 19 residues. V trimming: 1 base; J trimming: 3 bases; junction bases outside the gene matches: 10. DNA for the CDR3: TGTGCCAGCAGCTTGCCTGCCGGGACTAGCGGGAGCCGGACAGATACGCAGTATTTT. This codes for CASSLPAGTSGSRTDTQYF.

The chain carries TRBV7-9 and TRBJ2-1; D is unclear. Deletions cut 1 base from V and 9 bases from J, with 13 bases between. In germline, CDR1 is SEHNR, CDR2 FQNEAQ (reference sequence). The CDR3 loop spans 14 amino acids. The CDR3 reads CASSLEGPGAEQFF. DNA of the CDR3: TGTGCCAGCAGCTTAGAAGGTCCGGGTGCTGAGCAGTTCTTC.

V and J are TRBV4-2 and TRBJ1-5; D ambiguous. The CDR3 runs 13 residues. Germline lookup yields CDR1 LGHNA and CDR2 YNFKEQ. Trimming took 0 bases from V and 6 from J, leaving 6 bases between them. CDR3 coding DNA: TGTGCCAGCAGCCAAGATATCGGTCAGCCCCAGCATTTT. Its protein is CASSQDIGQPQHF.

V and J are TRBV27 and TRBJ2-5; the D gene is possibly TRBD1 (5 bases). Germline V CDR1 and CDR2: MNHEY, SMNVEV (reference sequence). The CDR3 covers 14 residues. The ends were cut back, 3 bases at V and 5 bases at J, with 13 bases in the middle. This chain's CDR3 is CASSLVGKGETQYF. In DNA form, the CDR3 reads TGTGCCAGCAGTTTGGTAGGGAAGGGGGAGACCCAGTACTTC.

This clone was seen only once. The chain recombines TRBV19 with TRBJ1-5, with D possibly being TRBD1 (6 bases). The CDR3 consists of 12 residues. CDR1 is LNHDA and CDR2 is SQIVND in the germline V gene (reference sequence). V was cut by 9 bases and J by 4 bases, with 10 bases left in between. CDR3 amino acids: CASDTGNQPQHF. The DNA for the CDR3 is TGTGCCAGCGATACAGGGAATCAGCCCCAGCATTTT. Using reference TRBV19 and TRBJ1-5 for the parts outside the CDR3, the full variable domain is DGGITQSPKYLFRKEGQNVTLSCEQNLNHDAMYWYRQDPGQGLRLIYYSQIVNDFQKGDIAEGYSVSREKKESFPLTVTSAQKNPTAFYLCASDTGNQPQHFGDGTRLSIL.

This clone was recorded only once. J is TRBJ1-1 and V is TRBV27; D is uncertain. The CDR3 sequence is 13 residues long. V was shortened by 2 bases and J by 1 base, with 5 bases between the two germline ends. The germline CDR1 and CDR2 sequences are MNHEY and SMNVEV (reference sequence). The CDR3, as DNA: TGTGCCAGCAGTTTAGTCTCGAACACTGAAGCTTTCTTT. Protein product: CASSLVSNTEAFF.

The gene calls are TRBV5-5 and TRBJ1-1; D gene unclear. Germline V gene sequence: CDR1 SGHKS, CDR2 YYEKEE (reference sequence). V shed 1 base and J shed 3 bases, with 7 bases lying between them. The CDR3 extends over 13 amino acids. The CDR3 sequence is CASSLLGDTEAFF. The CDR3 nucleotides are TGTGCCAGCAGCTTGTTAGGAGACACTGAAGCTTTCTTT.

The chain recombines TRBV9 with TRBJ2-1; 11 bases fit TRBD2. The CDR3 loop spans 16 amino acids. CDR1 is SGDLS, CDR2 YYNGEE, per germline. With V trimmed by 3 bases and J by 8 bases, 10 bases remained unmatched. The CDR3 bases are TGTGCCAGCAGCGCTGGGACTAGCGGATTCAACGATGAGCAGTTCTTC. Translation gives CASSAGTSGFNDEQFF. Drawing the rest from reference TRBV9 and TRBJ2-1, the complete variable domain is DSGVTQTPKHLITATGQRVTLRCSPRSGDLSVYWYQQSLDQGLQFLIQYYNGEERAKGNILERFSAQQFPDLHSELNLSSLELGDSALYFCASSAGTSGFNDEQFFGPGTRLTVL.

The CDR3 region is CASSFSAGVRNEQFF. The CDR3 bases are TGTGCCAGCAGCTTCTCGGCGGGAGTGCGCAATGAGCAGTTCTTC. J is TRBJ2-1 and V is TRBV7-3, with 7 bases lining up with TRBD2. With V trimmed by 3 bases and J by 6 bases, 8 bases remained unmatched. Germline loops: CDR1 SGHTA, CDR2 FQGTGA. This CDR3 is 15 amino acids long.

This chain joins TRBV7-2 and TRBJ2-7, with D possibly TRBD2 on 5 matching bases. Per the germline V gene, CDR1 is SGHTA and CDR2 is FQGNSA. This CDR3 is 16 amino acids long. Trimming shortened V by 2 bases and J by 3 bases, and 17 bases separated the two germline ends. The DNA for the CDR3 is TGTGCCAGCAGCTTACAATCGGTCGGGATAGGCTACGAGCAGTACTTC. This sequence encodes CASSLQSVGIGYEQYF.

V and J are TRBV29-1 and TRBJ2-7; 8 positions agree with TRBD1. V was pared by 4 bases and J by 3 bases, with 11 bases of the junction left unmatched. The CDR3 consists of 15 residues. Germline V gene data show CDR1 as SQVTM and CDR2 as ANQGSEA. DNA for the CDR3: TGCAGCGTTGCCCGTGGACAGGGTAGCAACTACGAGCAGTACTTC. The encoded protein is CSVARGQGSNYEQYF.

J is TRBJ2-7 and V is TRBV6-1; 11 bases match TRBD2. This CDR3 is built from 18 residues. The germline CDR1 and CDR2 sequences are MNHNS and SASEGT. The trim removed 1 base at V and 2 bases at J, leaving 10 bases unmatched. CDR3 sequence: CASSEDTGLAGGPYEQYF. CDR3 DNA sequence: TGTGCCAGCAGTGAAGATACAGGGTTAGCGGGAGGGCCCTACGAGCAGTACTTC.

CDR3 loop: CASSAGAGRQVYNEQFF. The CDR3 DNA sequence: TGTGCCAGCAGCGCAGGGGCTGGACGGCAGGTCTACAATGAGCAGTTCTTC. The V call is TRBV7-3, the J call TRBJ2-1; tentative D call: TRBD1 (6 bases). V lost 5 bases and J lost 3, with 20 bases in between. The germline V gene encodes CDR1 SGHTA and CDR2 FQGTGA. This CDR3 region has 17 residues.

The chain recombines TRBV28 with TRBJ1-5; the D gene is possibly TRBD1 (5 bases). CDR1 MDHEN and CDR2 SYDVKM come from the germline V gene. CDR3 length equals 13 residues. Between the trimmed V and J ends, which lost 6 bases and 6 bases, there was a span of 12 bases. The CDR3 loop reads CASSSPRAQPQHF. In nucleotides, the CDR3 is TGTGCCAGCAGCTCTCCCAGGGCTCAGCCCCAGCATTTT. Complete variable domain (other parts from reference TRBV28 and TRBJ1-5): DVKVTQSSRYLVKRTGEKVFLECVQDMDHENMFWYRQDPGLGLRLIYFSYDVKMKEKGDIPEGYSVSREKKERFSLILESASTNQTSMYLCASSSPRAQPQHFGDGTRLSIL.

This chain links TRBV7-2 with TRBJ2-1; 15 bases match TRBD2. Trimming took 5 bases from V and 9 from J; bases not matched to a gene: 14. The CDR3 has 18 residues. Germline CDR1 and CDR2: SGHTA and FQGNSA. The DNA of the CDR3 is TGTGCCAGCAGCGATCCGGGACTAGCGGGAGGCCGGTGGTTTGAGCAGTTCTTC. Protein: CASSDPGLAGGRWFEQFF.

The chain couples TRBV5-1 to TRBJ2-5; 8 bases line up with TRBD2. Germline V lookup: CDR1 SGHRS, CDR2 YFSETQ. V lost 4 bases to trimming and J lost 4 bases; unmatched junction nucleotides: 12. The CDR3 totals 16 residues. CDR3 coding DNA: TGCGCCAGCAGCCCCCCGGGGGGGAATGTTGGAGAGACCCAGTACTTC. Translation gives CASSPPGGNVGETQYF.

CDR3 residues: CASSANSGSVDEQYF. As DNA, the CDR3 is TGTGCCAGCAGTGCTAATAGCGGGAGCGTCGACGAGCAGTACTTC. The rearrangement uses TRBV2 and TRBJ2-7; TRBD2 agrees at 9 bases. The germline V gene has CDR1 SNHLY and CDR2 FYNNEI. Trimming took 4 bases from V and 5 from J; bases not matched to a gene: 9. The CDR3 spans 15 residues.

The chain recombines TRBV6-5 with TRBJ1-1; a possible D gene is TRBD1 (6 bases). The CDR3 has 14 amino acids. CDR1 is MNHEY, CDR2 SVGAGI, per germline. V lost 0 bases and J 6 bases, leaving 11 bases between the germline ends. The CDR3 reads CASSYSGGQSEAFF. CDR3 DNA: TGTGCCAGCAGTTACTCGGGCGGACAGTCTGAAGCTTTCTTT.

Comments on this clone: This sample includes further DNA sequences coding for the same CDR3. The V call is TRBV4-1, the J call TRBJ1-1, with D tentatively TRBD1 (6 bases). This CDR3 is 14 amino acids long. V was shortened by 0 bases and J by 4 bases, with 9 bases between the two germline ends. The germline V gene encodes CDR1 MGHRA and CDR2 YSYEKL. The CDR3 is CASSQDQGGTEAFF. The DNA of the CDR3 is TGCGCCAGCAGCCAAGATCAAGGGGGCACTGAAGCTTTCTTT.